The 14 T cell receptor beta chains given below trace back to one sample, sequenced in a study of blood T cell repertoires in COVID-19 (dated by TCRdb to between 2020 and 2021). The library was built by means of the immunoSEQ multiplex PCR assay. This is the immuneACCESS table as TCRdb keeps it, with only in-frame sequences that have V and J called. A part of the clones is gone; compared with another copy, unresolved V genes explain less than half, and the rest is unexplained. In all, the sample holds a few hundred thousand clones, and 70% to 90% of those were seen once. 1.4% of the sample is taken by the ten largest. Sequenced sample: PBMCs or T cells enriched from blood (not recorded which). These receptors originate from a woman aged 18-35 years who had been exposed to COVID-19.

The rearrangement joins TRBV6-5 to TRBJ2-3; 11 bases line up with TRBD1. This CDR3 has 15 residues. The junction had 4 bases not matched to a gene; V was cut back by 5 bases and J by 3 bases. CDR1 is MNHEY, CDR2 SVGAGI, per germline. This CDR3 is CASSPGTGGTDTQYF. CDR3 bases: TGTGCCAGCAGTCCCGGGACAGGGGGAACAGATACGCAGTATTTT.

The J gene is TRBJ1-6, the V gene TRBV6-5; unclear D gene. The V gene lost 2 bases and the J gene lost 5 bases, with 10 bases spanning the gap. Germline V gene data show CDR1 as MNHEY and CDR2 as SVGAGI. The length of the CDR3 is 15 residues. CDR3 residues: CASSYVLNNNSPLHF. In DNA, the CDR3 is TGTGCCAGCAGTTACGTCCTTAATAATAATTCACCCCTCCACTTT.

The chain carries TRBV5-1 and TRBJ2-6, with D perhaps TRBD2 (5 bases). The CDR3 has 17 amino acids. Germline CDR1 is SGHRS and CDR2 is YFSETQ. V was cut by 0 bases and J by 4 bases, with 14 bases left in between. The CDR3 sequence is CASSLGLGVAGANVLTF. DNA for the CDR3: TGCGCCAGCAGCTTGGGCCTCGGGGTTGCCGGGGCCAACGTCCTGACTTTC.

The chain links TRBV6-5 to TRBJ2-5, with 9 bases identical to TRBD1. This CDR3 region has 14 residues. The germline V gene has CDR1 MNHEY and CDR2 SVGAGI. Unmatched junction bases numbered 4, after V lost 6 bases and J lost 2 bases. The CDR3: CASRPDRGQETQYF. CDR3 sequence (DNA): TGTGCCAGCAGGCCCGACAGGGGGCAAGAGACCCAGTACTTC.

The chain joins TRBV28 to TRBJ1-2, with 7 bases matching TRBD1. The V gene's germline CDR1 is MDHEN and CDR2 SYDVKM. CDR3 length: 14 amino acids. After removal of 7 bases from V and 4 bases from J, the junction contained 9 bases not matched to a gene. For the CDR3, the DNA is TGTGCCAGCAAGGTAGGGGGCAACTTCTATGGCTACACCTTC. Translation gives CASKVGGNFYGYTF.

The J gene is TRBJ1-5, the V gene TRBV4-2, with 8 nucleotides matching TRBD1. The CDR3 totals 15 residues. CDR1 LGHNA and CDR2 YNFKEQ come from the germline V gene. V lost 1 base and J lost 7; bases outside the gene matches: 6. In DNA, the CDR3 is TGTGCCAGCAGCCAAGGAGACAGGGGAGAACAGCCCCAGCATTTT. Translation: CASSQGDRGEQPQHF.

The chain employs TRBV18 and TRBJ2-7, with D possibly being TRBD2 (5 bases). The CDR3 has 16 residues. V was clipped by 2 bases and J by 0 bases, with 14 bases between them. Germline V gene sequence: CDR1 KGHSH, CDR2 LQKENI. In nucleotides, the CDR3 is TGTGCCAGCTCACCATCTGAGGGCCGTGGCTCCTACGAGCAGTACTTC. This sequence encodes CASSPSEGRGSYEQYF. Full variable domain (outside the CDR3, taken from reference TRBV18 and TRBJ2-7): NAGVMQNPRHLVRRRGQEARLRCSPMKGHSHVYWYRQLPEEGLKFMVYLQKENIIDESGMPKERFSAEFPKEGPSILRIQQVVRGDSAAYFCASSPSEGRGSYEQYFGPGTRLTVT.

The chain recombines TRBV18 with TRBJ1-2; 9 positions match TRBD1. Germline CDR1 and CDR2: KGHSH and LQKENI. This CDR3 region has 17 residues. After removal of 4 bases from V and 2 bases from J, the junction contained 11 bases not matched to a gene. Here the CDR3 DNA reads TGTGCCAGCTCACTATCCGGGACAGGGAGCCCCAACTATGGCTACACCTTC. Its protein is CASSLSGTGSPNYGYTF. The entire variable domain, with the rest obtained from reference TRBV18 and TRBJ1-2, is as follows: NAGVMQNPRHLVRRRGQEARLRCSPMKGHSHVYWYRQLPEEGLKFMVYLQKENIIDESGMPKERFSAEFPKEGPSILRIQQVVRGDSAAYFCASSLSGTGSPNYGYTFGSGTRLTVV.

CDR3 coding DNA: TGTGCCAGCAGCCCCGGACAGCCCTACAATGAGCAGTTCTTC. Its translation is CASSPGQPYNEQFF. The chain couples TRBV7-9 to TRBJ2-1; perhaps TRBD1 as D (6 bases). V lost 5 bases to trimming and J lost 2 bases, with 10 bases between them. Germline-derived CDR1 and CDR2 are SEHNR and FQNEAQ (reference sequence). The CDR3 has 14 residues. Drawing the rest from reference TRBV7-9 and TRBJ2-1, the complete variable domain is DTGVSQNPRHKITKRGQNVTFRCDPISEHNRLYWYRQTLGQGPEFLTYFQNEAQLEKSRLLSDRFSAERPKGSFSTLEIQRTEQGDSAMYLCASSPGQPYNEQFFGPGTRLTVL.

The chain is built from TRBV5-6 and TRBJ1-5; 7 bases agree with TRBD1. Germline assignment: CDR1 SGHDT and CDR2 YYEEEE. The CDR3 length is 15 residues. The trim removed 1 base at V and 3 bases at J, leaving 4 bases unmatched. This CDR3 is CASSLTGAHNQPQHF. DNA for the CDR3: TGTGCCAGCAGCTTGACAGGGGCCCACAATCAGCCCCAGCATTTT.

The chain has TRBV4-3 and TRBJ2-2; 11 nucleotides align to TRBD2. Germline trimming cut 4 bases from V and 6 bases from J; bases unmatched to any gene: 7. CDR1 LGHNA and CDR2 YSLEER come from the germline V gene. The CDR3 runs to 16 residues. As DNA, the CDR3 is TGCGCCAGCAGCCCCACCGGGACTAGCGGTCCCGGGGAGCTGTTTTTT. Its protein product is CASSPTGTSGPGELFF.

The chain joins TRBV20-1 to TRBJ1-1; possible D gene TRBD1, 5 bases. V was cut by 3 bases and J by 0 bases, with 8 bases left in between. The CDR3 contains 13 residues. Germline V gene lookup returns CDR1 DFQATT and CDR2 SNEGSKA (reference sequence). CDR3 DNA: TGCAGTGCTAGTGGGGGGGTGAACACTGAAGCTTTCTTT. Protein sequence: CSASGGVNTEAFF.

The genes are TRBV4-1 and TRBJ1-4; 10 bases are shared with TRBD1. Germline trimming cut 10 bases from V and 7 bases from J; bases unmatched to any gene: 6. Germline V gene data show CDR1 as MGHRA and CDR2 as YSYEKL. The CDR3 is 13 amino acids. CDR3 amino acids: CATGDRGGEKLFF. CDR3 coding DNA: TGCGCCACCGGGGACAGGGGTGGTGAAAAACTGTTTTTT.

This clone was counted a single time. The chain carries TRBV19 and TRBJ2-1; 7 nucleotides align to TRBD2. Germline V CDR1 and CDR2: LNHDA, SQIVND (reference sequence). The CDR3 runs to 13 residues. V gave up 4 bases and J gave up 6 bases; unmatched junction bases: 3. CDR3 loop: CASSTSGINEQFF. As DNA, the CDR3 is TGTGCCAGTAGTACGAGCGGGATCAATGAGCAGTTCTTC.